Presented here are 18 T cell receptor beta chains from one specimen sequenced in a study of blood T cell repertoires in COVID-19. The repertoire was sequenced with immunoSEQ multiplex PCR; TCRdb's copy has only in-frame clones and lacks some. This sample has 250,000 or so clones, with around four fifths found just once. Sequenced material: peripheral blood. The source of these receptors is a woman in her sixties or seventies with active or convalescent COVID-19.

The chain recombines TRBV6-5 with TRBJ1-6; 9 nucleotides line up with TRBD1. The CDR3 runs 14 residues. Trimming took 6 bases from V and 7 from J; bases not matched to a gene: 4. CDR1 is MNHEY, CDR2 SVGAGI, per germline. The CDR3 spells CASRFGQGNSPLHF. The CDR3 nucleotides are TGTGCCAGCAGATTCGGACAGGGGAATTCACCCCTCCACTTT.

This clone was detected once. The identical CDR3 is also encoded by other nucleotide sequences in the sample. The chain combines TRBV9 with TRBJ2-3, with D maybe TRBD1 (6 bases). Germline CDR1 SGDLS, CDR2 YYNGEE. The CDR3 runs to 15 residues. V lost 0 bases and J lost 2, with 10 bases in between. In nucleotides, the CDR3 is TGTGCCAGCAGCGTAGGTACAGGGCCCACAGATACGCAGTATTTT. Protein product: CASSVGTGPTDTQYF.

This chain joins TRBV2 and TRBJ1-5; the D is unclear. V lost 2 bases, J lost 5 bases, and 10 bases lay in between. Germline values: CDR1 SNHLY, CDR2 FYNNEI. CDR3 length: 14 amino acids. The CDR3 spells CASSELGHYQPQHF. CDR3 coding DNA: TGTGCCAGCAGTGAATTGGGCCATTATCAGCCCCAGCATTTT.

J is TRBJ1-3 and V is TRBV6-5; tentative D call: TRBD1 (5 bases). Germline V gene sequence: CDR1 MNHEY, CDR2 SVGAGI. V gave up 7 bases and J gave up 4 bases, with 17 bases separating them. This CDR3 is built from 15 residues. The CDR3: CASTVTAGIGNTIYF. As DNA, the CDR3 is TGTGCCAGCACCGTTACCGCAGGGATCGGAAACACCATATATTTT.

This clone has only one observation. The chain recombines TRBV28 with TRBJ1-6, with 9 positions matching TRBD1. This CDR3 has 15 amino acids. Germline V gene data show CDR1 as MDHEN and CDR2 as SYDVKM. After removal of 4 bases from V and 7 bases from J, the junction contained 5 bases not matched to a gene. In DNA, the CDR3 is TGTGCCAGCAGTTCCCAACAGGGGGCCAATTCACCCCTCCACTTT. It translates to CASSSQQGANSPLHF. The full variable domain, in which reference TRBV28 and TRBJ1-6 provide the parts outside the CDR3, is DVKVTQSSRYLVKRTGEKVFLECVQDMDHENMFWYRQDPGLGLRLIYFSYDVKMKEKGDIPEGYSVSREKKERFSLILESASTNQTSMYLCASSSQQGANSPLHFGNGTRLTVT.

The V gene is TRBV3-1 (or the pseudogene TRBV3-2), the J gene TRBJ2-7; 9 nucleotides match TRBD2. The CDR3 length is 15 residues. CDR1 is LGHDT and CDR2 is YNNKEL in the germline V gene (reference sequence). The ends lost 1 base at V and 6 bases at J; junction bases unmatched: 7. The CDR3 reads CASSQVGAGGIEQYF. For the CDR3, the DNA is TGTGCCAGCAGCCAAGTAGGAGCGGGGGGTATCGAGCAGTACTTC.

The chain carries TRBV19 and TRBJ2-7, with 11 bases that match TRBD2. Germline V lookup: CDR1 LNHDA, CDR2 SQIVND (reference sequence). J was trimmed by 3 bases and V by 9 bases; bases with no gene match: 10. The CDR3 consists of 15 residues. In DNA form, the CDR3 reads TGTGCCAGATGGGGGGTAGCGGGAGGGATCTACGAGCAGTACTTC. Encoded protein: CARWGVAGGIYEQYF.

The chain has TRBV7-8 and TRBJ2-2; 10 bases fit TRBD2. The CDR3 covers 16 residues. Germline trimming cut 4 bases from V and 0 bases from J; bases unmatched to any gene: 2. Germline V CDR1 and CDR2: SGHVS, FQNEAQ. This CDR3 is CASSSLAGSNTGELFF. The CDR3 bases are TGTGCCAGCAGCTCACTAGCGGGGTCGAACACCGGGGAGCTGTTTTTT.

The V gene is TRBV28, the J gene TRBJ2-5, with 7 bases fitting TRBD2. With V trimmed by 5 bases and J by 3 bases, 24 bases remained unmatched. CDR1 is MDHEN, CDR2 SYDVKM, per germline. This CDR3 is 20 amino acids long. CDR3 in amino acids: CASSGLGPPRGRPNKETQYF. DNA for the CDR3: TGTGCCAGCAGTGGGCTAGGACCACCGCGCGGGAGACCAAACAAAGAGACCCAGTACTTC.

The chain joins TRBV6-2 or TRBV6-3 to TRBJ2-1; 9 positions match TRBD1. CDR1 is MNHEY, CDR2 SVGEGT, per germline. The CDR3 length is 15 residues. J lost 1 base, V lost 4 bases, and 2 bases had no gene match. CDR3 sequence: CASSSGTGSYNEQFF. The CDR3 coding sequence is TGTGCCAGCAGTTCCGGGACAGGGTCCTACAATGAGCAGTTCTTC.

The gene calls are TRBV9 and TRBJ2-2, with D hard to call. The germline gives CDR1 SGDLS, CDR2 YYNGEE. V was pared by 4 bases and J by 2 bases, with 3 bases between. This CDR3 is built from 12 residues. CDR3 coding DNA: TGTGCCAGCAGCATAAACACCGGGGAGCTGTTTTTT. Translating gives CASSINTGELFF.

The chain is built from TRBV4-2 and TRBJ1-6; D is ambiguous. The germline V gene encodes CDR1 LGHNA and CDR2 YNFKEQ. The CDR3 has 21 residues. The V gene lost 0 bases and the J gene lost 0 bases, with 21 bases spanning the gap. CDR3 residues: CASSQEIVGTQSSSYNSPLHF. The CDR3 DNA is TGTGCCAGCAGCCAAGAGATCGTGGGTACACAGTCAAGCTCCTATAATTCACCCCTCCACTTT.

V gene TRBV4-2 combines with J gene TRBJ1-5; D is undetermined. Deletions cut 0 bases from V and 2 bases from J, with 14 bases between. Germline lookup yields CDR1 LGHNA and CDR2 YNFKEQ. The CDR3 length is 17 residues. For the CDR3, the DNA is TGTGCCAGCAGCCAAGATGTTGGATCCAGCGGCAATCAGCCCCAGCATTTT. It codes for CASSQDVGSSGNQPQHF.

This sequence joins TRBV11-2 and TRBJ2-7; TRBD2 matches at 8 bases. V dropped 1 base and J dropped 1; count of bases not matched to a gene: 12. Germline assignment: CDR1 SGHAT and CDR2 FQNNGV. The CDR3 spans 18 residues. The CDR3, as DNA: TGTGCCAGCAGCTTAGGGTCGGGGGGGGCGTTCGAATCCTACGAGCAGTACGTC. This codes for CASSLGSGGAFESYEQYV.

The chain carries TRBV12-5 and TRBJ1-5; D is unresolved. The CDR3 extends over 14 amino acids. Germline V gene sequence: CDR1 LGHNT, CDR2 FRNRAP. Between the trimmed V and J ends, which lost 9 bases and 3 bases, there was a span of 15 bases. CDR3 in amino acids: CASLTGGPNQPQHF. The CDR3 region has the DNA TGTGCTAGCCTCACGGGAGGGCCCAATCAGCCCCAGCATTTT.

V usage is TRBV10-3 and J usage is TRBJ1-2, with TRBD1 identical over 8 bases. Germline CDR1 and CDR2: ENHRY and SYGVKD. With V trimmed by 1 base and J by 1 base, 2 bases remained unmatched. CDR3 length equals 15 residues. In DNA form, the CDR3 reads TGTGCCATCAGTGAGTGGGACAGGCGTAACTATGGCTACACCTTC. This gives the protein CAISEWDRRNYGYTF.

The rearrangement links TRBV2 to TRBJ2-3, with 8 nucleotides matching TRBD1. This CDR3 is built from 15 residues. Germline CDR1 and CDR2: SNHLY and FYNNEI. The trim removed 9 bases at V and 0 bases at J, leaving 8 bases unmatched. The CDR3 bases are TGTGCCAGGAACCCGGGACAGGCTAGCACAGATACGCAGTATTTT. Residues: CARNPGQASTDTQYF.

The rearrangement joins TRBV19 to TRBJ2-2; 7 bases are a match to TRBD2. The ends lost 1 base at V and 7 bases at J; junction bases unmatched: 12. This CDR3 is built from 17 residues. Per germline, CDR1 LNHDA and CDR2 SQIVND (reference sequence). The CDR3 DNA sequence: TGTGCCAGTAGTATAGTGGGGGGAGGGCCGAGGGTCGGGGAGCTGTTTTTT. Amino acid sequence: CASSIVGGGPRVGELFF.